This entry lists 28 T cell receptor beta chains sequenced from one sample in a study of cytomegalovirus exposure and HLA in healthy donors. Primers included in the PCR were 60 Vbeta and 13 Jbeta primers. Some clones are missing from TCRdb's copy, which holds only in-frame ones; the method was immunoSEQ multiplex PCR. The table records approximately 240,000 clones, approximately 80% of them present only once. The specimen was PBMCs. The receptors here all came from a woman aged 40 to 50 in good health and CMV-seronegative.

The V call is TRBV5-6, the J call TRBJ1-2; TRBD1 is a possible D gene (5 bases). The CDR3 covers 17 residues. Germline loops: CDR1 SGHDT, CDR2 YYEEEE. With 4 bases removed from V and 7 bases from J, the gap between germline ends came to 26 bases. This CDR3 reads CASSGRLLTGRWIGYTF. CDR3 bases: TGTGCCAGCAGCGGGCGGTTATTAACAGGTAGATGGATTGGCTACACCTTC.

The chain combines TRBV30 with TRBJ2-7, with 10 nucleotides matching TRBD1. The CDR3 has 14 residues. J gave up 2 bases and V 4 bases, and 5 bases lay outside the gene matches. Germline loops: CDR1 GTSNPN, CDR2 SVGIG (reference sequence). CDR3 region: CAWTLGTGAYEQYF. The CDR3 bases are TGTGCCTGGACCCTCGGGACAGGGGCCTACGAGCAGTACTTC.

V is TRBV15 and J is TRBJ1-2, with 9 nucleotides matching TRBD1. The ends lost 5 bases at V and 5 bases at J; junction bases unmatched: 0. The CDR3 totals 12 residues. The V gene's germline CDR1 is LNHNV and CDR2 YYDKDF (reference sequence). The CDR3 coding sequence is TGTGCCACCAGCGGGACAGGGTATGGCTACACCTTC. Its translation is CATSGTGYGYTF.

In its sample, this clone was seen once. In nucleotides, the CDR3 is TGTGCCTGGGACAGGGACTCTGGAAACACCATATATTTT. It translates to CAWDRDSGNTIYF. The gene calls are TRBV30 and TRBJ1-3; 7 bases line up with TRBD1. CDR1 and CDR2 from the germline V gene are GTSNPN and SVGIG (reference sequence). This CDR3 is built from 13 residues. After removal of 5 bases from V and 0 bases from J, the junction contained 1 base not matched to a gene.

J is TRBJ1-1 and V is TRBV5-5; D might be TRBD1 (5 bases). Between the trimmed V and J ends, which lost 0 bases and 5 bases, there was a span of 14 bases. Germline loops: CDR1 SGHKS, CDR2 YYEKEE (reference sequence). This CDR3 spans 15 amino acids. The DNA of the CDR3 is TGTGCCAGCAGCTTGGGGGGGGTAGGAAGGACTGAAGCTTTCTTT. It is translated as CASSLGGVGRTEAFF.

J is TRBJ2-5 and V is TRBV2; D perhaps matches TRBD1 (7 bases). Per germline, CDR1 SNHLY and CDR2 FYNNEI. V was pared by 5 bases and J by 5 bases, with 18 bases between. The CDR3 length is 15 residues. The CDR3 DNA reads as TGTGCCAGCAGTAGAGGGGGCGGCGGGGCGGAGACCCAGTACTTC. Translating gives CASSRGGGGAETQYF.

The rearrangement uses TRBV4-3 and TRBJ1-4; possible D gene TRBD1, 5 bases. Trimming cost V 0 bases and J 0 bases, with 11 bases left between them. Germline V gene lookup returns CDR1 LGHNA and CDR2 YSLEER. The CDR3 spans 17 residues. The CDR3 sequence: CASSQDPRDATNEKLFF. In nucleotides, the CDR3 is TGCGCCAGCAGCCAAGATCCCAGGGATGCAACTAATGAAAAACTGTTTTTT.

The chain has TRBV27 and TRBJ2-5; D not resolved. Gene TRBJ2-7 matches the end of the DNA better, so the J call may be wrong. Germline CDR1 MNHEY, CDR2 SMNVEV (reference sequence). This CDR3 region has 16 residues. The CDR3 DNA reads as TGTGCCAGCAGTTTAGGATGGGTCGCTGGGGACTACGAGCAGTACTTC. Its protein is CASSLGWVAGDYEQYF.

The chain couples TRBV19 to TRBJ2-1; 10 bases are a match to TRBD2. Germline V gene sequence: CDR1 LNHDA, CDR2 SQIVND (reference sequence). The CDR3 has 17 amino acids. Unmatched junction bases numbered 5, after V lost 3 bases and J lost 0 bases. The CDR3 nucleotides read TGTGCCAGTAGTATGTCTAGCGGGGGTCGCTCCTACAATGAGCAGTTCTTC. Translating gives CASSMSSGGRSYNEQFF.

The chain combines TRBV30 with TRBJ1-1; D is possibly TRBD1 (6 bases). The CDR3 is 14 amino acids. Germline V CDR1 and CDR2: GTSNPN, SVGIG (reference sequence). Trimming left V 5 bases short and J 4 bases short, with 17 bases between. The CDR3 loop is CAWVSGVGTTEAFF. CDR3 in DNA: TGTGCCTGGGTCTCAGGGGTTGGAACCACTGAAGCTTTCTTT.

The DNA of the CDR3 is TGTGCCAGCAGTTACGTGGCGCTGGGAGGGACCCAGTACTTC. Its translation is CASSYVALGGTQYF. This chain uses TRBV6-5 with TRBJ2-5; the D gene is possibly TRBD2 (6 bases). This CDR3 has 14 amino acids. The germline gives CDR1 MNHEY, CDR2 SVGAGI. The V gene lost 2 bases and the J gene lost 7 bases, with 14 bases spanning the gap.

The gene calls are TRBV6-5 and TRBJ1-6; D is ambiguous. This CDR3 is 15 amino acids long. Trimming removed 6 bases from V and 0 bases from J, with 9 bases in between. Germline CDR1 is MNHEY and CDR2 is SVGAGI. Here the CDR3 reads CASSAHISYNSPLHF. The CDR3 nucleotides are TGTGCCAGCAGCGCTCACATCTCCTATAATTCACCCCTCCACTTT.

The chain recombines TRBV9 with TRBJ1-1; 9 nucleotides line up with TRBD1. V was pared by 4 bases and J by 6 bases, with 10 bases of the junction left unmatched. The germline V gene has CDR1 SGDLS and CDR2 YYNGEE. The CDR3 extends over 15 amino acids. The CDR3 coding sequence is TGTGCCAGCAGCAGCCGACAGGGGGGTAAGGCTGAAGCTTTCTTT. Translated: CASSSRQGGKAEAFF.

The chain recombines TRBV11-3 with TRBJ1-1, with D hard to call. This CDR3 spans 16 amino acids. The V end was cut by 2 bases, the J end by 5 bases, with 18 bases between. Germline values: CDR1 SGHNT, CDR2 YENEEA. The CDR3 DNA sequence: TGTGCCAGCAGCTTAAACGGAGTTGGTCTTTTGACTGAAGCTTTCTTT. This gives the protein CASSLNGVGLLTEAFF.

This clone was found a few times. This chain links TRBV2 with TRBJ2-7; 7 bases match TRBD1. Germline CDR1 and CDR2: SNHLY and FYNNEI. The CDR3 length is 13 residues. Trimming removed 10 bases from V and 2 bases from J; junction bases left unmatched: 8. The CDR3 region is CATLGDSPYEQYF. The CDR3 DNA follows: TGTGCCACTTTGGGGGACAGCCCCTACGAGCAGTACTTC.

V usage is TRBV7-5 and J usage is TRBJ2-1; TRBD1 was called by the table and not checked on the DNA. TRBV7-5 is annotated as a pseudogene. The CDR3 loop spans 17 amino acids. This CDR3 reads CARSLGGRMPSYNEQFF. The CDR3 DNA follows: TGTGCCAGAAGCTTAGGGGGGCGAATGCCTTCCTACAATGAGCAGTTCTTC.

CDR3 DNA sequence: TGCGCCAGCAGCTTAGACTTTTTTAACTATGGCTACACCTTC. Protein product: CASSLDFFNYGYTF. This sequence joins TRBV5-1 and TRBJ1-2, with D unclear. This CDR3 comprises 14 residues. Germline-derived CDR1 and CDR2 are SGHRS and YFSETQ. Trimming took 2 bases from V and 1 from J, leaving 9 bases between them.

The chain is built from TRBV4-2 and TRBJ1-5; 7 bases fit TRBD1. The germline V gene encodes CDR1 LGHNA and CDR2 YNFKEQ. The CDR3 has 14 residues. J gave up 6 bases and V 3 bases, and 5 bases lay outside the gene matches. As DNA, the CDR3 is TGTGCCAGCAGCCAGGAACAGGGGACTCAGCCCCAGCATTTT. Protein sequence: CASSQEQGTQPQHF.

This chain links TRBV2 with TRBJ1-1, with 7 bases fitting TRBD1. CDR1 and CDR2 (germline): SNHLY, FYNNEI. The CDR3 is made up of 15 amino acids. Trimming cost V 7 bases and J 3 bases; bases outside gene matches: 11. CDR3 in DNA: TGTGCCAGCATCACAGGGGCAGGATTGGACACTGAAGCTTTCTTT. As protein: CASITGAGLDTEAFF. Filled out from reference TRBV2 and TRBJ1-1, the complete variable domain reads EPEVTQTPSHQVTQMGQEVILRCVPISNHLYFYWYRQILGQKVEFLVSFYNNEISEKSEIFDDQFSVERPDGSNFTLKIRSTKLEDSAMYFCASITGAGLDTEAFFGQGTRLTVV.

This CDR3 reads CASSSLGGVEAFF. CDR3 nucleotides: TGTGCCAGCAGCTCCCTCGGAGGCGTAGAAGCTTTCTTT. The chain uses TRBV7-2 and TRBJ1-1, with no clear D. Germline V gives CDR1 SGHTA, CDR2 FQGNSA. This CDR3 is built from 13 residues. The ends were cut back, 4 bases at V and 8 bases at J, with 14 bases in the middle.

The gene calls are TRBV12-2 and TRBJ2-3; the table gives TRBD2 as D, unverified against the DNA. TRBV12-2 is designated a pseudogene. The CDR3 runs to 15 residues. CDR3 nucleotides: TGTGCAAGTCGCTTAAACCCCGCTAGCGAAATGACGCAGTATTTT. Its protein product is CASRLNPASEMTQYF.

CDR3 coding DNA: TGTGCCAGCAGCTTACGCGGGGGGGTTGGAAACACCATATATTTT. Protein sequence: CASSLRGGVGNTIYF. This sequence joins TRBV7-8 and TRBJ1-3; D is possibly TRBD1 (5 bases). This CDR3 contains 15 residues. Germline V gene data show CDR1 as SGHVS and CDR2 as FQNEAQ. Trimming removed 2 bases at V and 3 bases at J, with 11 bases between.

This clone appeared a single time. The V gene is TRBV6-6, the J gene TRBJ2-3; D perhaps matches TRBD1 (6 bases). Germline V gene sequence: CDR1 MNHNY, CDR2 SVGAGI (reference sequence). Trimming removed 10 bases from V and 0 bases from J, with 14 bases in between. CDR3 length: 14 residues. This CDR3 reads CATNRAPSTDTQYF. Written as DNA, the CDR3 is TGTGCCACAAACAGGGCCCCTAGCACAGATACGCAGTATTTT.

This clone was detected only once. The chain carries TRBV28 and TRBJ1-1; TRBD1 might be the D (5 bases). From germline, CDR1 is MDHEN and CDR2 SYDVKM. The CDR3 consists of 10 residues. V dropped 6 bases and J dropped 6 bases, with 5 bases sitting between them. The CDR3 DNA follows: TGTGCCAGCAGGACAGCTGAAGCTTTCTTT. Protein product: CASRTAEAFF.

Concerning this clone: Compared with germline, one end of the junction differs, possibly owing to a read error. V is TRBV7-9 and J is TRBJ2-3; 10 bases align to TRBD2. This CDR3 comprises 18 residues. CDR1 is SEHNR, CDR2 FQNEAQ, per germline (reference sequence). The DNA of the CDR3 is TGTTCCAGCAGCTTAGCTAGCGGGGGCCTGATTGGCACAGATACGCAGTATTTT. Amino acid sequence: CSSSLASGGLIGTDTQYF.

The CDR3 DNA reads as TGTGCCAGCAGCTTGGGGGACAGGGCTAACTATGGCTACACCTTC. Protein: CASSLGDRANYGYTF. This chain connects TRBV5-6 to TRBJ1-2; TRBD1 matches at 9 bases. V shed 0 bases and J 0 bases; nucleotides not matched to a gene: 0. Germline-derived CDR1 and CDR2 are SGHDT and YYEEEE. The CDR3 loop spans 15 amino acids.

This chain connects TRBV28 to TRBJ2-7; D is possibly TRBD1 (6 bases). The CDR3 length is 13 residues. Germline V gene lookup returns CDR1 MDHEN and CDR2 SYDVKM. V was trimmed by 2 bases and J by 7 bases, leaving 12 bases between them. The CDR3 loop is CASSLGTFFEQYF. The CDR3 nucleotides read TGTGCCAGCAGTTTAGGGACATTCTTTGAGCAGTACTTC.

The CDR3 sequence: CASSEFPRGRYGYTF. CDR3 DNA: TGTGCCAGCAGTGAATTCCCCAGGGGGCGGTATGGCTACACCTTC. The rearrangement joins TRBV2 to TRBJ1-2; 8 nucleotides match TRBD1. The CDR3 extends over 15 amino acids. Germline-derived CDR1 and CDR2 are SNHLY and FYNNEI. Losses at the gene ends were 2 bases for V and 5 bases for J; bases not matched to a gene: 7.